This T cell receptor beta chain was identified in a study of blood T cells in healthy people across ages (dated by TCRdb to between 2014 and 2017). General notes on the study: In model experiments, template switching captured roughly one uniquely barcoded TCR beta cDNA molecule for every two T cells. To avoid experimental bias, donors of different ages were distributed randomly across sequencing lanes. Age-related changes in TCR beta repertoire diversity were measured in the study by deep sequencing normalized with unique cDNA molecular identifiers. The donors were divided into four age groups: young (average about 16 years), middle-aged (about 40), aged (around 59) and long-lived (around 80). Two additional independent replicas of 1 million unique cDNA reads from the same blood draw were analyzed for two donors (one aged 18 to 30 and one aged 80 or older).

The library was made by 5' RACE. The data were produced on an Illumina HiSeq 2500. A second PCR of about 7 to 12 cycles was run with a J-beta primer mix and a sample-barcoded 5' primer. A unique molecular identifier was introduced onto each TCR beta cDNA molecule by a template-switch 5' adaptor carrying 12 random nucleotides. At least 3 million CDR3-containing paired-end reads were obtained from each sample. All of the RNA was converted into first-strand cDNA using the Mint cDNA synthesis kit, with a TRBC-specific oligonucleotide serving as the primer. Following uracil-DNA glycosylase treatment, all cDNA underwent a first 18-cycle PCR with the universal primers M1SS and BC2_uni_R. The study's processing was this. Normalization of each sample was performed by random selection of 1 million high-quality reads, each carrying a distinct molecular identifier. Instead of being binned into consensus sequences, reads with shared molecular identifiers were discarded. MiTCR, set to a Q25 quality threshold and the strictest error-elimination algorithm, was used for CDR3 identification, clonotype clustering and error correction. A nonparametric unseen species model with Euler transformation was used to estimate lower-bound total TCR beta diversity. Starting from the raw public reads, TCRdb applied fastp trimming at Q25, assembled clones with MiXCR and retained in-frame beta chains. Rows matching on CDR3 protein sequence are summarized as one entry with the most common DNA and genes. Clone size and V and J calls follow TCRdb, not the original study. The sample records about 760,000 distinct CDR3 sequences, 56% of which are singletons. Jointly, the top ten make up about 26% of the sample.

This clonotype was observed a handful of times. Its antigen is still unknown. Qualities for individual bases were not recorded, and no much larger clone is one base off. What the research found in general, with its limitations: Because profiling used bulk unsorted PBMCs, naive and antigen-experienced compartments could not be compared conclusively. Estimates of total diversity from one million sequenced T cells were regarded as lower bounds and underestimates. A strong correlation was found between observed TCR beta diversity and the percentage of naive T cells measured by flow cytometry. Observed TCR beta diversity per million T cells fell roughly linearly with age, and a significant reduction was already apparent by age approximately 40. Compared with the aged group, the long-lived group had more naive CD4+ T cells, fewer expanded clones and increased TCR diversity, a pattern suggesting age selection. Because the CMV infection status of the donors was unknown, age-related changes in expanded clonotypes may potentially have been confounded.

The germline V gene (reference sequence) provides CDR1 DFQATT and CDR2 SNEGSKA. Germline trimming amounts to 3 bases on V and 4 bases on J, with 12 as the count of junction bases outside the gene matches. The CDR3 covers 16 residues, taking in both the cysteine and the phenylalanine. Only the CDR3 portion is preserved as DNA: 48 bases, with reading frame beginning at the first base. Donors were 39 systemically healthy Caucasian individuals from Russia aged roughly 6 to 100 years. About 10 milliliters of peripheral blood were collected from each donor into EDTA-treated Vacutainer tubes. PBMCs were isolated by Ficoll-Paque density-gradient centrifugation, with at least 6.5 million obtained per sample. Trizol reagent was used to extract total RNA from PBMCs, with at least 5.5 micrograms per sample. The percentages of naive CD45RAhigh/CD27high T cells were determined by flow cytometry on a PBMC aliquot from every donor.

The sequence came from a middle-aged man in good health. This chain joins TRBV20-1 to TRBJ2-5; 9 bases in the middle match TRBD2. Specimen: blood. CDR3 region: CSARAAGGLNVETQYF. In nucleotides, the sequence is TGCAGTGCTAGGGCCGCGGGGGGGTTGAACGTAGAGACCCAGTACTTC.